One and the same sample provided the 16 T cell receptor beta chains below, sequenced in a study of OX40 agonist ivuxolimab in advanced cancers. Here immunoSEQ multiplex PCR was the method, and the copy in TCRdb shows in-frame clones only, minus some. The sample records around 94,000 clones, about 93% being singletons. Sample: CD4+ or CD8+ T cells sorted from blood, taken in a trial of the OX40 agonist ivuxolimab. Source of these receptors: an adult with an advanced solid tumor such as melanoma, head and neck, liver or kidney cancer.

The chain joins TRBV7-8 to TRBJ2-1; 7 bases are a match to TRBD2. Germline CDR1 SGHVS, CDR2 FQNEAQ. The CDR3 has 15 amino acids. J gave up 9 bases and V 8 bases, and 16 bases lay outside the gene matches. As DNA, the CDR3 is TGTGCCAGCCCGGCGAGTCGGGCGGGAGTCACTGAGCAGTTCTTC. Translated, it gives CASPASRAGVTEQFF.

V gene TRBV19 combines with J gene TRBJ1-1; possible D gene TRBD1, 6 bases. The V gene lost 3 bases and the J gene lost 1 base, with 9 bases spanning the gap. The CDR3 is 14 residues long. Germline CDR1 reads LNHDA; CDR2 reads SQIVND (reference sequence). The CDR3 nucleotides are TGTGCCAGTAGTATTGGACAGCAGAACACTGAAGCTTTCTTT. Translating it yields CASSIGQQNTEAFF.

The V and J genes are TRBV11-3 and TRBJ2-1, with 9 bases lining up with TRBD1. Germline V gene sequence: CDR1 SGHNT, CDR2 YENEEA. V lost 4 bases, J lost 6 bases, and 7 bases stayed unmatched. The CDR3 is 15 amino acids. This CDR3 reads CASSSGQGGSNEQFF. The CDR3 DNA reads TGTGCCAGCAGCTCGGGACAGGGTGGGAGCAATGAGCAGTTCTTC.

J is TRBJ2-2 and V is TRBV7-3, with 9 positions matching TRBD1. Trimming cost V 4 bases and J 5 bases; bases outside gene matches: 5. The V gene's germline CDR1 is SGHTA and CDR2 FQGTGA. The CDR3 has 15 residues. CDR3 nucleotides: TGTGCCAGCAGCTCCGGGACAGGGCGGACCGGGGAGCTGTTTTTT. Its translation is CASSSGTGRTGELFF.

This rearrangement joins TRBV19 to TRBJ2-3; 9 positions agree with TRBD2. Trimming cost V 6 bases and J 8 bases; bases outside gene matches: 6. Per the germline V gene, CDR1 is LNHDA and CDR2 is SQIVND (reference sequence). This CDR3 comprises 13 residues. The CDR3 bases are TGTGCCAGTAGGACAATAGCGGGAGCTACGCAGTATTTT. Residues: CASRTIAGATQYF.

The chain is built from TRBV5-1 and TRBJ1-6, with 8 bases matching TRBD1. J gave up 13 bases and V 0 bases, and 12 bases lay outside the gene matches. The CDR3 has 16 residues. Looked up from germline, CDR1 is SGHRS and CDR2 is YFSETQ. The CDR3 here is CASSLEVGQAGGPLHF. DNA for the CDR3: TGCGCCAGCAGCTTGGAAGTGGGACAGGCAGGGGGGCCCCTCCACTTT. The entire variable domain, with the rest obtained from reference TRBV5-1 and TRBJ1-6, is as follows: KAGVTQTPRYLIKTRGQQVTLSCSPISGHRSVSWYQQTPGQGLQFLFEYFSETQRNKGNFPGRFSGRQFSNSRSEMNVSTLELGDSALYLCASSLEVGQAGGPLHFGNGTRLTVT.

This chain uses TRBV11-3 with TRBJ1-1; D is ambiguous. This CDR3 comprises 14 residues. Trimming took 7 bases from V and 0 from J, leaving 12 bases between them. Germline lookup yields CDR1 SGHNT and CDR2 YENEEA. CDR3 bases: TGTGCCAGCACCCCCTCTGGGGTGAACACTGAAGCTTTCTTT. Its protein is CASTPSGVNTEAFF.

This clone was seen only a few times. The gene calls are TRBV6-5 and TRBJ1-2, with D perhaps TRBD1 (5 bases). The CDR3 has 12 amino acids. With 6 bases removed from V and 2 bases from J, the gap between germline ends came to 7 bases. In germline, CDR1 is MNHEY, CDR2 SVGAGI. For the CDR3, the DNA is TGTGCCAGCAGCTGGGGGAACTATGGCTACACCTTC. Amino acids: CASSWGNYGYTF.

The J gene is TRBJ2-1, the V gene TRBV29-1, with 8 bases that match TRBD2. V shed 6 bases and J 2 bases; nucleotides not matched to a gene: 15. The germline V gene encodes CDR1 SQVTM and CDR2 ANQGSEA. The CDR3 totals 17 residues. The CDR3 DNA is TGCAGCGTCGTTATTGCGAGGACTAGCCGGGCCTACAATGAGCAGTTCTTC. It encodes CSVVIARTSRAYNEQFF.

V usage is TRBV30 and J usage is TRBJ2-7; 9 bases fit TRBD2. J gave up 4 bases and V 4 bases, and 5 bases lay outside the gene matches. This CDR3 has 13 residues. In germline, CDR1 is GTSNPN, CDR2 SVGIG (reference sequence). CDR3 coding DNA: TGTGCCTGGACTGTTAGCGGGAGATACGAGCAGTACTTC. Encoded protein: CAWTVSGRYEQYF. The full variable domain, with the rest looked up from reference TRBV30 and TRBJ2-7, is SQTIHQWPATLVQPVGSPLSLECTVEGTSNPNLYWYRQAAGRGLQLLFYSVGIGQISSEVPQNLSASRPQDRQFILSSKKLLLSDSGFYLCAWTVSGRYEQYFGPGTRLTVT.

The rearrangement links TRBV30 to TRBJ1-5; D gene ambiguous. Germline CDR1 reads GTSNPN; CDR2 reads SVGIG (reference sequence). Deletions cut 0 bases from V and 5 bases from J, with 8 bases between. The CDR3 spans 13 residues. The CDR3 region has the DNA TGTGCCTGGAGTGTAGATGGGTATCAGCCCCAGCATTTT. Its protein is CAWSVDGYQPQHF.

The V gene is TRBV7-9, the J gene TRBJ2-6; the D is unclear. The CDR3 is made up of 16 amino acids. CDR1 is SEHNR and CDR2 is FQNEAQ in the germline V gene (reference sequence). The V gene lost 5 bases and the J gene lost 2 bases, with 13 bases spanning the gap. The CDR3 is CASSPRVDTGANVLTF. CDR3 nucleotide sequence: TGTGCCAGCAGCCCCCGGGTTGATACTGGGGCCAACGTCCTGACTTTC.

The gene calls are TRBV2 and TRBJ2-3; 7 bases match TRBD1. The CDR3 runs 14 residues. Germline trimming cut 5 bases from V and 3 bases from J; bases unmatched to any gene: 5. Germline-derived CDR1 and CDR2 are SNHLY and FYNNEI. CDR3 coding DNA: TGTGCCAGCAGTACGGGACAGCCTACAGATACGCAGTATTTT. Translation gives CASSTGQPTDTQYF.

The V and J genes are TRBV11-3 and TRBJ2-7, with TRBD1 identical over 9 bases. This CDR3 is built from 14 residues. The trim removed 3 bases at V and 4 bases at J, leaving 4 bases unmatched. Germline loops: CDR1 SGHNT, CDR2 YENEEA. The CDR3 nucleotides read TGTGCCAGCAGCTTGTTGACAGGGGGGTACGAGCAGTACTTC. As protein: CASSLLTGGYEQYF.

V usage is TRBV7-9 and J usage is TRBJ2-1; D remains unclear. The V end lost 4 bases, the J end lost 1 base, and 14 bases lay between the germline ends. CDR1 is SEHNR, CDR2 FQNEAQ, per germline (reference sequence). This CDR3 is built from 16 residues. The CDR3 bases are TGTGCCAGCAGCTCCAGGCTGCCGCCTTCCTACAATGAGCAGTTCTTC. Translated, it gives CASSSRLPPSYNEQFF.

This clone was counted a few times. This chain links TRBV15 with TRBJ2-3; the match to TRBD2 covers 10 bases. Germline V gene sequence: CDR1 LNHNV, CDR2 YYDKDF (reference sequence). After removal of 9 bases from V and 0 bases from J, the junction contained 3 bases not matched to a gene. The CDR3 covers 14 residues. The CDR3 nucleotides read TGTGCCACTACTAGCGGGGTTAGCACAGATACGCAGTATTTT. This gives the protein CATTSGVSTDTQYF.